This T cell receptor beta chain was recorded in a study of T cells in Graves' hyperthyroidism and ophthalmopathy. Study-level points and caveats: Most expanded thyroid clonotypes above 0.001 also appeared in blood.

Trimming cost V 0 bases and J 0 bases, with 18 bases left between them. CDR3 length: 18 amino acids. CDR1 is MGHRA, CDR2 YSYEKL, per germline. Diagnosing involved the use of clinical symptoms, serum thyroxine and TRAb, thyroid ultrasound and orbital computed tomography. TCR beta CDR3 regions were amplified from RNA. First-round RT-PCR targeting the TCR CDR3 was performed with the HTBI primer set. TCRdb processed the multiplex PCR reads anew with MiXCR; each CDR3 protein has one entry. The sample consists of about 350,000 distinct CDR3 sequences, approximately 18% of them appearing once. Concerning this clonotype itself: Its antigen remains unidentified.

The rearrangement joins TRBV4-1 to TRBJ2-7; D might be TRBD1 or TRBD2, each matching 8 bases. Sequenced sample: blood. This TCR came from a woman aged 25 to 39 with Graves' hyperthyroidism that later progressed to Graves' ophthalmopathy. DNA of the CDR3: TGCGCCAGCAGCCAAGATTCGCAGGGGGCGGGGGGCTCCTACGAGCAGTACTTC. Protein product: CASSQDSQGAGGSYEQYF.